Presented here are 23 T cell receptor beta chains from one specimen sequenced in a study of shared clonotypes between healthy human individuals (dated by TCRdb to about 2020). Library preparation was by the immunoSEQ multiplex PCR assay. As stored in TCRdb, this immuneACCESS dataset retains in-frame rearrangements with V and J assigned. A fraction of the clones does not appear; measured against another copy, unresolved V genes explain less than half of the discrepancy, and the remainder lacks a known reason. The sample table holds about 2.2 million clones, of which roughly 91% were seen once. The ten largest clones represent about 1.8% of the sample. CD8 naive samples were CD45RO-negative cells positively selected for CCR7, giving a CD45RA+CCR7+ population that excluded TemRA cells. Material: naive CD8+ T cells from PBMCs. The cell subset or site label, read with the paper, signifies: CD45RA+CCR7+. The receptor source for this set is a man aged 18 to 30 in good health. Some clones in this sample may be carry-over from other donors' samples.

In nucleotides, the CDR3 is TGTGCCAGCAGTTTAGCATACACAGATACGCAGTATTTT. This translates into CASSLAYTDTQYF. The chain combines TRBV27 with TRBJ2-3; D gene ambiguous. This CDR3 is 13 amino acids long. Germline lookup yields CDR1 MNHEY and CDR2 SMNVEV (reference sequence). V lost 2 bases and J 2 bases, leaving 5 bases between the germline ends.

The chain combines TRBV29-1 with TRBJ2-7; 8 bases are a match to TRBD2. The CDR3 length is 12 residues. Germline V gene data show CDR1 as SQVTM and CDR2 as ANQGSEA. Here the CDR3 reads CSYSGSSYEQYF. In DNA form, the CDR3 reads TGCAGTTACAGCGGGAGCTCCTACGAGCAGTACTTC.

The genes are TRBV28 and TRBJ1-3, with D maybe TRBD1 (5 bases). V lost 8 bases, J lost 1 base, and 15 bases lay in between. CDR1 and CDR2 (germline): MDHEN, SYDVKM. The CDR3 covers 15 residues. CDR3 DNA sequence: TGTGCCAGCTCGTTCCCGGGGGGGTCTGGAAACACCATATATTTT. This codes for CASSFPGGSGNTIYF.

The V gene is TRBV27, the J gene TRBJ1-1; tentatively, D is TRBD1 (5 bases). Trimming cost V 10 bases and J 4 bases, with 16 bases left between them. The CDR3 covers 13 residues. Per the germline V gene, CDR1 is MNHEY and CDR2 is SMNVEV (reference sequence). CDR3 bases: TGTGCCACCCTGGGCGTGGGGGGCACTGAAGCTTTCTTT. As protein: CATLGVGGTEAFF.

J is TRBJ2-3 and V is TRBV9; weak D call: TRBD2 (6 bases). This CDR3 region has 15 residues. From germline, CDR1 is SGDLS and CDR2 YYNGEE. V was cut by 3 bases and J by 2 bases, with 13 bases left in between. In DNA, the CDR3 is TGTGCCAGCAGCGCTCAGAGGACTACCACAGATACGCAGTATTTT. The encoded protein is CASSAQRTTTDTQYF. Full variable domain (rest looked up from reference TRBV9 and TRBJ2-3): DSGVTQTPKHLITATGQRVTLRCSPRSGDLSVYWYQQSLDQGLQFLIQYYNGEERAKGNILERFSAQQFPDLHSELNLSSLELGDSALYFCASSAQRTTTDTQYFGPGTRLTVL.

This chain joins TRBV27 and TRBJ1-2, with D tentatively TRBD1 (5 bases). The V end was cut by 1 base, the J end by 8 bases, with 23 bases between. Germline lookup yields CDR1 MNHEY and CDR2 SMNVEV (reference sequence). The CDR3 is 17 amino acids. CDR3 residues: CASSLWPGGLGVTGYTF. The CDR3 nucleotides are TGTGCCAGCAGTTTATGGCCCGGCGGCTTGGGGGTAACGGGCTACACCTTC.

The chain uses TRBV7-6 and TRBJ2-3; 7 nucleotides match TRBD2. Trimming took 3 bases from V and 5 from J; bases not matched to a gene: 11. Germline V gives CDR1 SGHVS, CDR2 FNYEAQ. The CDR3 is made up of 16 amino acids. The CDR3 sequence is CASSLERSGKVDTQYF. The CDR3 DNA reads as TGTGCCAGCAGCTTGGAAAGAAGCGGGAAGGTAGATACGCAGTATTTT.

The CDR3 protein is CASSLLGSHQPQHF. The CDR3, as DNA: TGTGCCAGCAGTTTATTGGGTTCCCATCAGCCCCAGCATTTT. The V call is TRBV28, the J call TRBJ1-5, with D unresolved. In germline, CDR1 is MDHEN, CDR2 SYDVKM. The CDR3 consists of 14 residues. V lost 1 base and J lost 5, with 9 bases in between. Based on the CDR3 plus reference TRBV28 and TRBJ1-5, the full variable domain is DVKVTQSSRYLVKRTGEKVFLECVQDMDHENMFWYRQDPGLGLRLIYFSYDVKMKEKGDIPEGYSVSREKKERFSLILESASTNQTSMYLCASSLLGSHQPQHFGDGTRLSIL.

The genes are TRBV5-5 and TRBJ1-1, with D uncertain. The CDR3 is made up of 14 amino acids. The V gene's germline CDR1 is SGHKS and CDR2 YYEKEE (reference sequence). V lost 1 base to trimming and J lost 1 base, with 8 bases between them. CDR3 sequence reads: CASSLLDGNTEAFF. The DNA for the CDR3 is TGTGCCAGCAGCTTGTTAGACGGGAACACTGAAGCTTTCTTT.

V and J are TRBV2 and TRBJ2-7, with 7 bases lining up with TRBD1. Losses at the gene ends were 1 base for V and 3 bases for J; bases not matched to a gene: 9. The CDR3 is 16 amino acids. Germline V gene sequence: CDR1 SNHLY, CDR2 FYNNEI. CDR3 coding DNA: TGTGCCAGCAGTGAAGGGACAGGCCTTCGAGGCTACGAGCAGTACTTC. Encoded protein: CASSEGTGLRGYEQYF.

The CDR3 coding sequence is TGTGCCAGCAGCTTAGATCTATCACTTTTTAGCACAGATACGCAGTATTTT. Encoded protein: CASSLDLSLFSTDTQYF. V is TRBV11-2 and J is TRBJ2-3; the D is unclear. Trimming pared 0 bases from V and 0 bases from J, leaving 13 bases between. The CDR3 extends over 17 amino acids. CDR1 is SGHAT, CDR2 FQNNGV, per germline.

The J gene is TRBJ2-1, the V gene TRBV9; D ambiguous. V was trimmed by 4 bases and J by 5 bases, leaving 4 bases between them. The germline V gene encodes CDR1 SGDLS and CDR2 YYNGEE. This CDR3 has 11 amino acids. CDR3 loop: CASSTDNEQFF. DNA of the CDR3: TGTGCCAGCAGCACGGACAATGAGCAGTTCTTC.

As to this clone: This CDR3 is also generated by other DNA sequences in the sample. The chain employs TRBV7-6 and TRBJ2-2; the match to TRBD1 covers 9 bases. Trimming cost V 4 bases and J 3 bases; bases outside gene matches: 3. The CDR3 loop spans 15 amino acids. Germline V lookup: CDR1 SGHVS, CDR2 FNYEAQ. The CDR3 nucleotides read TGTGCCAGCAGCTCTAGGGACAGGGACACCGGGGAGCTGTTTTTT. Its protein product is CASSSRDRDTGELFF. Filled out from reference TRBV7-6 and TRBJ2-2, the complete variable domain reads GAGVSQSPRYKVTKRGQDVALRCDPISGHVSLYWYRQALGQGPEFLTYFNYEAQQDKSGLPNDRFSAERPEGSISTLTIQRTEQRDSAMYRCASSSRDRDTGELFFGEGSRLTVL.

The V call is TRBV5-5, the J call TRBJ2-7; 7 bases align to TRBD1. The CDR3 consists of 16 residues. The V gene end was trimmed by 4 bases and the J gene end by 4 bases; junction bases not matched to a gene: 14. Germline-derived CDR1 and CDR2 are SGHKS and YYEKEE (reference sequence). The CDR3 sequence is CASSIIQGFGSYEQYF. Here the CDR3 DNA reads TGTGCCAGCAGCATCATACAGGGGTTCGGTTCATACGAGCAGTACTTC.

The chain recombines TRBV27 with TRBJ1-1; maybe TRBD1 (6 bases). The ends were cut back, 5 bases at V and 6 bases at J, with 37 bases in the middle. The CDR3 consists of 21 residues. The germline gives CDR1 MNHEY, CDR2 SMNVEV (reference sequence). For the CDR3, the DNA is TGTGCCAGCAGTGGCGTGAGGGGGAGGGGAGGGGATTTCGATCGCAACTCTGAAGCTTTCTTT. Protein: CASSGVRGRGGDFDRNSEAFF.

This clone occurred once. This sample also contains other DNA sequences that code for the same CDR3. The genes are TRBV6-5 and TRBJ1-4, with a weak D call TRBD1 (5 bases). Germline-derived CDR1 and CDR2 are MNHEY and SVGAGI. The CDR3 totals 15 residues. With 0 bases removed from V and 0 bases from J, the gap between germline ends came to 5 bases. The CDR3 spells CASSYSGATNEKLFF. In DNA form, the CDR3 reads TGTGCCAGCAGTTACTCAGGGGCAACTAATGAAAAACTGTTTTTT.

The chain employs TRBV5-8 and TRBJ2-2, with a tentative D call TRBD1 (6 bases). Deletions cut 4 bases from V and 5 bases from J, with 12 bases between. Germline values: CDR1 SGHTS, CDR2 YDEGEE. This CDR3 is built from 14 residues. The CDR3 reads CASSDIRGTGELFF. The CDR3 DNA sequence: TGTGCCAGCAGCGATATTAGGGGGACCGGGGAGCTGTTTTTT.

Concerning this clone itself: One end of the junction varies from germline; a read error may be responsible. The V gene is TRBV6-1, the J gene TRBJ1-2, with D possibly matching TRBD1 (5 bases). The CDR3 sequence is 15 residues long. Germline values: CDR1 MNHNS, CDR2 SASEGT. The CDR3 region is CASSKARAFNYGYTF. DNA for the CDR3: TGTGCCAGCAGTAAAGCCAGGGCTTTCAACTATGGCTACACCTTC.

This chain uses TRBV11-2 with TRBJ2-7; either TRBD1 or TRBD2 may fit D (6 bases each). V was clipped by 1 base and J by 5 bases, with 12 bases between them. CDR1 SGHAT and CDR2 FQNNGV come from the germline V gene. The CDR3 runs 14 residues. CDR3 DNA sequence: TGTGCCAGCAGCTTAGGGGGGGCGCTTAACGAGCAGTACTTC. Amino acids: CASSLGGALNEQYF.

The chain links TRBV27 to TRBJ2-1; 14 nucleotides align to TRBD2. The CDR3 is made up of 16 amino acids. Unmatched junction bases numbered 7, after V lost 6 bases and J lost 6 bases. Germline CDR1 is MNHEY and CDR2 is SMNVEV (reference sequence). The DNA of the CDR3 is TGTGCCAGCAGCACTCGGGGACTAGCGGGAGTCAATGAGCAGTTCTTC. As protein: CASSTRGLAGVNEQFF.

V and J are TRBV13 and TRBJ2-7; no reliable D call. Germline V CDR1 and CDR2: PRHDT, FYEKMQ (reference sequence). This CDR3 has 12 amino acids. V lost 1 base and J lost 6, with 7 bases in between. The CDR3 DNA reads TGTGCCAGCAGCTTAGAAATGGGCGAGCAGTACTTC. It codes for CASSLEMGEQYF. Complete variable domain (other parts from reference TRBV13 and TRBJ2-7): AAGVIQSPRHLIKEKRETATLKCYPIPRHDTVYWYQQGPGQDPQFLISFYEKMQSDKGSIPDRFSAQQFSDYHSELNMSSLELGDSALYFCASSLEMGEQYFGPGTRLTVT.

The chain uses TRBV28 and TRBJ1-3; D unclear. Germline CDR1 MDHEN, CDR2 SYDVKM. This CDR3 is built from 15 residues. The germline V and J ends were trimmed by 6 bases and 0 bases, with 12 bases remaining between them. CDR3 sequence: CASSWTASSGNTIYF. Written as DNA, the CDR3 is TGTGCCAGCAGCTGGACGGCTAGCTCTGGAAACACCATATATTTT.

The genes are TRBV7-8 and TRBJ2-1, with D perhaps assigned TRBD1 or TRBD2 (6 bases each). Trimming pared 2 bases from V and 9 bases from J, leaving 20 bases between. This CDR3 has 16 residues. Germline V lookup: CDR1 SGHVS, CDR2 FQNEAQ. This CDR3 is CASSLILIGGGGEQFF. The CDR3 nucleotides are TGTGCCAGCAGCTTAATCTTAATAGGGGGAGGTGGTGAGCAGTTCTTC.